Following are 30 T cell receptor beta chains from one sample sequenced in a study of radiation and T cells in renal cell carcinoma. Here immunoSEQ multiplex PCR was the method, and the copy in TCRdb shows in-frame clones only, minus some. The table lists about 130,000 clones, roughly 77% of them singletons. This sample's time point: blood 2 weeks post-SBRT. Treatment in this sample: 15 Gy SBRT to primary tumor, nephrectomy 4 weeks later. This material consisted of blood, taken from a patient whose treatment included radiotherapy and nephrectomy. Receptors were obtained from a woman aged 60 to 75 with renal cell carcinoma.

This chain links TRBV18 with TRBJ1-1, with a tentative D call TRBD1 (5 bases). The V gene's germline CDR1 is KGHSH and CDR2 LQKENI. Trimming stripped 3 bases from V and 0 bases from J, with 11 bases between. This CDR3 comprises 15 residues. CDR3 coding DNA: TGTGCCAGCTCACCCCTACGACAGATGAACACTGAAGCTTTCTTT. This sequence encodes CASSPLRQMNTEAFF.

The chain uses TRBV2 and TRBJ2-3; 8 bases fit TRBD2. Germline CDR1 and CDR2: SNHLY and FYNNEI. The CDR3 totals 18 residues. The trim removed 2 bases at V and 5 bases at J, leaving 15 bases unmatched. The CDR3 sequence is CASSETPGGAGVLDTQYF. As DNA, the CDR3 is TGTGCCAGCAGTGAAACACCGGGGGGAGCGGGAGTTTTAGATACGCAGTATTTT.

In its sample, this clone was seen once. V usage is TRBV5-6 and J usage is TRBJ1-2; no firm D call. Germline lookup yields CDR1 SGHDT and CDR2 YYEEEE. Trimming cost V 2 bases and J 3 bases, with 8 bases left between them. The CDR3 is 13 amino acids. The chain's CDR3 is CASSLDPDYGYTF. CDR3 bases: TGTGCCAGCAGCTTAGATCCGGACTATGGCTACACCTTC.

The rearrangement joins TRBV4-3 to TRBJ2-7; unclear D gene. Trimming removed 3 bases from V and 6 bases from J, with 15 bases in between. Germline V gives CDR1 LGHNA, CDR2 YSLEER. The CDR3 sequence is 14 residues long. The CDR3 DNA reads as TGCGCCAGCAGCCAGGAGAATGTCTTCTCCGAGCAGTACTTC. Residues: CASSQENVFSEQYF.

The V and J genes are TRBV5-5 and TRBJ2-1, with D perhaps TRBD1 or TRBD2 (6 bases each). The CDR3 length is 18 residues. V was shortened by 1 base and J by 0 bases, with 17 bases between the two germline ends. The germline CDR1 and CDR2 sequences are SGHKS and YYEKEE (reference sequence). The CDR3 region has the DNA TGTGCCAGCAGCTTGCGATCGTCGTCGGGGGCCTCCTACAATGAGCAGTTCTTC. It encodes CASSLRSSSGASYNEQFF.

The J gene is TRBJ1-4, the V gene TRBV28; possible D gene TRBD1, 5 bases. This CDR3 has 15 residues. Germline V gene data show CDR1 as MDHEN and CDR2 as SYDVKM. Trimming stripped 5 bases from V and 0 bases from J, with 10 bases between. The CDR3 DNA follows: TGTGCCAGCAGTAATCCGGGGGCAACTAATGAAAAACTGTTTTTT. Translating gives CASSNPGATNEKLFF. The whole variable domain, filled in from reference TRBV28 and TRBJ1-4, reads DVKVTQSSRYLVKRTGEKVFLECVQDMDHENMFWYRQDPGLGLRLIYFSYDVKMKEKGDIPEGYSVSREKKERFSLILESASTNQTSMYLCASSNPGATNEKLFFGSGTQLSVL.

J is TRBJ2-3 and V is TRBV6-4, with D unresolved. This CDR3 comprises 12 residues. V gave up 5 bases and J gave up 5 bases, with 8 bases separating them. Germline V lookup: CDR1 MRHNA, CDR2 SNTAGT. The CDR3, as DNA: TGTGCCAGCAGTCAGACCGGAGATACGCAGTATTTT. Translated: CASSQTGDTQYF.

This clone was detected only once. The chain links TRBV27 to TRBJ2-7; 9 bases line up with TRBD2. With V trimmed by 5 bases and J by 3 bases, 8 bases remained unmatched. This CDR3 has 15 amino acids. Per the germline V gene, CDR1 is MNHEY and CDR2 is SMNVEV (reference sequence). The CDR3 spells CASSPTSGTYYEQYF. CDR3 in DNA: TGTGCCAGCAGTCCGACTAGCGGTACTTACTACGAGCAGTACTTC.

The chain combines TRBV10-3 with TRBJ1-1, with D maybe TRBD1 (5 bases). The CDR3 has 12 amino acids. The germline gives CDR1 ENHRY, CDR2 SYGVKD. Trimming pared 11 bases from V and 3 bases from J, leaving 13 bases between. CDR3 sequence: CARGVRHTEAFF. The DNA of the CDR3 is TGTGCCCGGGGGGTCCGGCACACTGAAGCTTTCTTT.

A few counts support this clone. The gene calls are TRBV4-2 and TRBJ1-6; D is uncertain. The germline V gene encodes CDR1 LGHNA and CDR2 YNFKEQ. V was clipped by 1 base and J by 7 bases, with 5 bases between them. The CDR3 spans 13 residues. The CDR3 DNA reads as TGTGCCAGCAGCCAAGTTCAGAATTCACCCCTCCACTTT. Protein product: CASSQVQNSPLHF.

This sequence joins TRBV5-6 and TRBJ1-5; no definite D call. The CDR3 is made up of 16 amino acids. Trimming took 0 bases from V and 0 from J, leaving 10 bases between them. CDR1 is SGHDT, CDR2 YYEEEE, per germline. This chain's CDR3 is CASSLAGPYSNQPQHF. In DNA form, the CDR3 reads TGTGCCAGCAGCTTGGCGGGTCCTTATAGCAATCAGCCCCAGCATTTT.

The rearrangement uses TRBV7-9 and TRBJ2-4, with 7 nucleotides matching TRBD2. The CDR3 length is 13 residues. CDR1 SEHNR and CDR2 FQNEAQ come from the germline V gene (reference sequence). After removal of 6 bases from V and 7 bases from J, the junction contained 6 bases not matched to a gene. The CDR3 reads CASRGQGGNIQYF. The CDR3 nucleotides are TGTGCCAGCAGAGGGCAGGGAGGGAACATTCAGTACTTC.

This sequence joins TRBV5-1 and TRBJ1-3; tentative D call: TRBD1 (6 bases). Germline assignment: CDR1 SGHRS and CDR2 YFSETQ. Trimming cost V 4 bases and J 4 bases, with 18 bases left between them. The CDR3 has 16 amino acids. This CDR3 is CASSPVGGPVGNTIYF. CDR3 DNA sequence: TGCGCCAGCAGCCCCGTGGGGGGGCCGGTAGGAAACACCATATATTTT.

V is TRBV5-4 and J is TRBJ1-1; 7 bases are shared with TRBD1. Germline assignment: CDR1 SGHNT and CDR2 YYREEE (reference sequence). Trimming at V came to 0 bases and at J to 1 base, leaving 18 bases not matched to a gene. This CDR3 comprises 20 residues. Here the CDR3 DNA reads TGTGCCAGCAGCTTGGCGAGGGGTGACAGGGCGGGATTGAGGAACACTGAAGCTTTCTTT. This sequence encodes CASSLARGDRAGLRNTEAFF.

This chain connects TRBV27 to TRBJ1-5, with D perhaps TRBD1 (5 bases). The V end was cut by 7 bases, the J end by 0 bases, with 16 bases between. This CDR3 is 16 amino acids long. Per germline, CDR1 MNHEY and CDR2 SMNVEV (reference sequence). The DNA for the CDR3 is TGTGCCAGCATGCTGCGGGGGGACTATAGCAATCAGCCCCAGCATTTT. Its protein is CASMLRGDYSNQPQHF.

This clone was found once. The CDR3 protein is CASSRLAGGRDEQFF. For the CDR3, the DNA is TGTGCCAGTAGTCGCCTAGCGGGGGGGCGGGATGAGCAGTTCTTC. The chain has TRBV19 and TRBJ2-1, with 12 bases fitting TRBD2. Germline values: CDR1 LNHDA, CDR2 SQIVND (reference sequence). The CDR3 extends over 15 amino acids. The ends lost 5 bases at V and 8 bases at J; junction bases unmatched: 7.

The chain employs TRBV6-5 and TRBJ1-5, with D unresolved. The germline V and J ends were trimmed by 0 bases and 2 bases, with 11 bases remaining between them. Germline V gene lookup returns CDR1 MNHEY and CDR2 SVGAGI. The CDR3 is 16 amino acids. The CDR3 loop is CASSYSASGGNQPQHF. The CDR3 DNA follows: TGTGCCAGCAGTTACTCAGCGTCAGGTGGCAATCAGCCCCAGCATTTT.

V is TRBV6-1 and J is TRBJ2-3, with D perhaps TRBD2 (6 bases). Germline assignment: CDR1 MNHNS and CDR2 SASEGT. Trimming stripped 2 bases from V and 2 bases from J, with 8 bases between. The CDR3 runs to 14 residues. CDR3 protein: CASSERDSTDTQYF. The CDR3 nucleotides are TGTGCCAGCAGTGAACGGGACTCCACAGATACGCAGTATTTT.

This chain uses TRBV9 with TRBJ2-1, with TRBD1 matching over 8 bases. CDR1 is SGDLS and CDR2 is YYNGEE in the germline V gene. The CDR3 sequence is 15 residues long. The J segment lost 1 base and the V segment lost 5 bases, leaving 5 bases of the junction unmatched. CDR3: CASREGTGSYNEQFF. In nucleotides, the CDR3 is TGTGCCAGCAGGGAGGGGACAGGTTCCTACAATGAGCAGTTCTTC.

The rearrangement joins TRBV5-1 to TRBJ2-2, with unresolved D. V lost 0 bases and J 3 bases, leaving 12 bases between the germline ends. CDR1 SGHRS and CDR2 YFSETQ come from the germline V gene. The length of the CDR3 is 16 residues. CDR3 bases: TGCGCCAGCAGCTTGGACTCTCCCGCGGACACCGGGGAGCTGTTTTTT. Amino acids: CASSLDSPADTGELFF.

The chain is built from TRBV9 and TRBJ2-1; 12 bases line up with TRBD2. The CDR3 runs to 15 residues. Germline V gives CDR1 SGDLS, CDR2 YYNGEE. V lost 1 base and J lost 5; bases outside the gene matches: 1. The CDR3 spells CASSVWTSGDNEQFF. DNA of the CDR3: TGTGCCAGCAGCGTATGGACTAGCGGGGACAATGAGCAGTTCTTC.

The chain couples TRBV15 to TRBJ1-5, with a tentative D call TRBD1 (6 bases). V gave up 5 bases and J gave up 7 bases, with 15 bases separating them. The germline V gene has CDR1 LNHNV and CDR2 YYDKDF (reference sequence). The CDR3 contains 14 residues. In nucleotides, the CDR3 is TGTGCCACCAGCTTTACAGGGAGAGGCCAGCCCCAGCATTTT. Its translation: CATSFTGRGQPQHF.

In this sample, this clone turned up once. This chain links TRBV11-2 with TRBJ2-3, with D perhaps matching TRBD1 (5 bases). This CDR3 region has 16 residues. Germline V gene sequence: CDR1 SGHAT, CDR2 FQNNGV. Trimming shortened V by 1 base and J by 0 bases, and 11 bases separated the two germline ends. CDR3 DNA sequence: TGTGCCAGCAGCTTAGGATTTACAGGTAGCACAGATACGCAGTATTTT. Its protein is CASSLGFTGSTDTQYF.

The chain is built from TRBV9 and TRBJ2-3; tentatively, D is TRBD1 or TRBD2 (5 bases each). This CDR3 region has 14 residues. The V gene's germline CDR1 is SGDLS and CDR2 YYNGEE. The V gene lost 4 bases and the J gene lost 0 bases, with 9 bases spanning the gap. The CDR3 sequence is CASSPGPSTDTQYF. As DNA, the CDR3 is TGTGCCAGCAGCCCGGGACCTAGCACAGATACGCAGTATTTT.

This chain uses TRBV7-9 with TRBJ1-1; TRBD1 matches at 7 bases. CDR1 and CDR2 (germline): SEHNR, FQNEAQ (reference sequence). V dropped 4 bases and J dropped 1; count of bases not matched to a gene: 6. The CDR3 contains 15 residues. The CDR3 reads CASSYGTVTNTEAFF. Here the CDR3 DNA reads TGTGCCAGCAGCTACGGGACAGTTACGAACACTGAAGCTTTCTTT.

The chain carries TRBV18 and TRBJ1-1; 7 positions match TRBD1. The CDR3 length is 14 residues. J lost 4 bases, V lost 6 bases, and 8 bases had no gene match. CDR1 and CDR2 (germline): KGHSH, LQKENI. CDR3 nucleotides: TGTGCCAGCTCGCAGGGACAGCTCAGCACTGAAGCTTTCTTT. The encoded protein is CASSQGQLSTEAFF.

The chain employs TRBV2 and TRBJ1-5; D remains unclear. V was cut by 7 bases and J by 0 bases, with 13 bases left in between. The length of the CDR3 is 15 residues. CDR1 is SNHLY, CDR2 FYNNEI, per germline. CDR3 loop: CASTEEAYSNQPQHF. CDR3 nucleotide sequence: TGTGCCAGCACCGAGGAGGCGTATAGCAATCAGCCCCAGCATTTT.

This clone appeared once. The chain is built from TRBV6-1 and TRBJ2-7, with D unresolved. CDR1 and CDR2 from the germline V gene are MNHNS and SASEGT. V was cut by 8 bases and J by 2 bases, with 13 bases left in between. This CDR3 is 13 amino acids long. The CDR3 nucleotides read TGTGCCAGCGGCCCCGTAGGTCCCTACGAGCAGTACTTC. It translates to CASGPVGPYEQYF.

This clone was detected a few times. The chain recombines TRBV10-2 with TRBJ2-3; 13 bases map to TRBD2. Germline V CDR1 and CDR2: WSHSY, SAAADI. With 5 bases clipped from V and 4 bases from J, the junction kept 3 bases outside the gene matches. The length of the CDR3 is 15 residues. Here the CDR3 DNA reads TGCGCCAGCAGTCGGACTAGCGGGGGAGCAGATACGCAGTATTTT. This translates into CASSRTSGGADTQYF.

A few counts support this clone. This chain joins TRBV6-5 and TRBJ1-1; D call uncertain. The V end was cut by 5 bases, the J end by 8 bases, with 18 bases between. The CDR3 contains 14 residues. Germline values: CDR1 MNHEY, CDR2 SVGAGI. The CDR3 spells CASSGQMGSPEAFF. Here the CDR3 DNA reads TGTGCCAGCAGTGGCCAGATGGGGTCGCCCGAAGCTTTCTTT.